The 12 T cell receptor beta chains below come from one sample, sequenced in a study of naive and memory T cell subsets. The study's findings and limits: A few larger clonotypes appeared in naive repertoires, especially CD8, possibly memory cells re-expressing CD45RA.

Two oligonucleotides, mixed equimolar, formed the beta constant-region primer covering TRBC1 and TRBC2. Ligated cDNA was amplified by four rounds of PCR with nested alpha and beta constant-region primers and SP2. TCRdb passed the UMI-ligation and nested PCR reads through MiXCR, listing each CDR3 protein once. The top ten clones hold approximately 2.8% of a sample with roughly 97,000 distinct CDR3 sequences, about 14% of them seen once. Their cognate antigens are unknown. The sequenced sample consisted of naive CD8+ T cells from blood. The receptors derive from a human donor in good health.

This clonotype was found many times. CDR3 region: CASSYGLGDNEQFF. The DNA of the CDR3 is TGTGCCAGCAGCTACGGACTAGGGGACAATGAGCAGTTCTTC. The chain links TRBV5-6 to TRBJ2-1, with TRBD2 matching 7 bases. This CDR3 is built from 14 residues. J was trimmed by 5 bases and V by 3 bases; bases with no gene match: 5. The germline CDR1 and CDR2 sequences are SGHDT and YYEEEE.

This chain connects TRBV2 to TRBJ1-2; D is unclear. Germline CDR1 is SNHLY and CDR2 is FYNNEI. Trimming stripped 7 bases from V and 6 bases from J, with 27 bases between. The CDR3 sequence is 17 residues long. In nucleotides, the CDR3 is TGTGCCAGCACCATATTGTCGATGCGGGGTTTGGGTCATGGCTACACCTTC. Encoded protein: CASTILSMRGLGHGYTF. The variable domain in full, completed from reference TRBV2 and TRBJ1-2, reads EPEVTQTPSHQVTQMGQEVILRCVPISNHLYFYWYRQILGQKVEFLVSFYNNEISEKSEIFDDQFSVERPDGSNFTLKIRSTKLEDSAMYFCASTILSMRGLGHGYTFGSGTRLTVV.

The chain links TRBV7-9 to TRBJ2-5; D uncertain. V was trimmed by 0 bases and J by 2 bases, leaving 7 bases between them. The CDR3 is 14 residues long. Germline values: CDR1 SEHNR, CDR2 FQNEAQ (reference sequence). The CDR3 nucleotides are TGTGCCAGCAGCTTAGCGTCGCCTCAAGAGACCCAGTACTTC. Translating gives CASSLASPQETQYF.

There are many counts of this clonotype. V gene TRBV25-1 combines with J gene TRBJ2-7, with D possibly TRBD2 on 5 matching bases. From germline, CDR1 is MGHDK and CDR2 SYGVNS. V was cut by 1 base and J by 3 bases, with 13 bases left in between. The CDR3 spans 15 residues. CDR3 coding DNA: TGTGCCAGCAGTGAATTGGCTAGCACTCTCTACGAGCAGTACTTC. Its translation is CASSELASTLYEQYF.

This clonotype appeared many times. V and J are TRBV6-2 or TRBV6-3 and TRBJ2-7; TRBD2 matches at 13 bases. CDR1 MNHEY and CDR2 SVGEGT come from the germline V gene. V was pared by 4 bases and J by 5 bases, with 5 bases of the junction left unmatched. The CDR3 sequence is 15 residues long. The CDR3 DNA reads TGTGCCAGCAGTTCACTAGCGGGAGGGCTCCACGAGCAGTACTTC. Protein product: CASSSLAGGLHEQYF.

This sequence joins TRBV7-3 and TRBJ2-2; D could derive from TRBD1 or TRBD2 (6 bases each). CDR1 is SGHTA, CDR2 FQGTGA, per germline. The V end was cut by 2 bases, the J end by 0 bases, with 10 bases between. This CDR3 has 16 residues. CDR3 nucleotide sequence: TGTGCCAGCAGCTTATGGGGGGCCGCGAACACCGGGGAGCTGTTTTTT. As protein: CASSLWGAANTGELFF.

V is TRBV29-1 and J is TRBJ2-6; D may be TRBD1 or TRBD2 (5 bases each). CDR1 is SQVTM, CDR2 ANQGSEA, per germline. Trimming stripped 4 bases from V and 0 bases from J, with 13 bases between. CDR3 length: 16 amino acids. CDR3 nucleotide sequence: TGCAGCGTTGCCGGGGACCAGCACTCTGGGGCCAACGTCCTGACTTTC. Its protein product is CSVAGDQHSGANVLTF. Based on the CDR3 plus reference TRBV29-1 and TRBJ2-6, the full variable domain is SAVISQKPSRDICQRGTSLTIQCQVDSQVTMMFWYRQQPGQSLTLIATANQGSEATYESGFVIDKFPISRPNLTFSTLTVSNMSPEDSSIYLCSVAGDQHSGANVLTFGAGSRLTVL.

This clonotype was observed a handful of times. The chain combines TRBV4-2 with TRBJ2-3, with TRBD2 as a possible D gene (5 bases). CDR3 length equals 14 residues. V lost 0 bases and J lost 6, with 10 bases in between. From germline, CDR1 is LGHNA and CDR2 YNFKEQ. The CDR3 nucleotides read TGTGCCAGCAGCCAAGACCTAGCCACCGATACGCAGTATTTT. It specifies CASSQDLATDTQYF.

The CDR3 sequence is CASLGLDEQYF. The CDR3 DNA reads as TGTGCCAGCCTAGGGTTGGACGAGCAGTACTTC. The V gene is TRBV12-3 or TRBV12-4, the J gene TRBJ2-7; unclear D gene. V dropped 8 bases and J dropped 5 bases, with 10 bases sitting between them. The CDR3 is 11 amino acids.

This clonotype occurred a few times. V gene TRBV12-3 or TRBV12-4 combines with J gene TRBJ1-1; the D is unclear. CDR3 size: 11 residues. V lost 3 bases to trimming and J lost 7 bases, with 6 bases between them. Here the CDR3 reads CASSFGVEAFF. CDR3 coding DNA: TGTGCCAGCAGTTTCGGGGTTGAAGCTTTCTTT.

This clonotype appeared many times. The chain recombines TRBV4-2 with TRBJ2-7; D not certain. The CDR3 runs 11 residues. With 4 bases removed from V and 4 bases from J, the gap between germline ends came to 5 bases. Germline V lookup: CDR1 LGHNA, CDR2 YNFKEQ. The CDR3 coding sequence is TGTGCCAGCAGCCTCGAATACGAGCAGTACTTC. Translating it yields CASSLEYEQYF.

At least ten counts were recorded for this clonotype. The chain couples TRBV20-1 to TRBJ1-4; 10 bases fit TRBD1. This CDR3 spans 14 amino acids. With V trimmed by 6 bases and J by 6 bases, 7 bases remained unmatched. CDR1 is DFQATT, CDR2 SNEGSKA, per germline (reference sequence). The CDR3 DNA follows: TGCAGTGCCACCGCCGGGACAGGGGATGAAAAACTGTTTTTT. This codes for CSATAGTGDEKLFF.